Following are 15 T cell receptor beta chains from one sample sequenced in a study of T-cell reconstitution after alpha-beta-depleted transplantation in children. This sample's TCRbeta library carried unique molecular identifier barcodes. MiXCR, run by TCRdb on the PCR reads, gives a single entry per CDR3 protein. This sample carries hundreds of thousands of distinct CDR3 sequences, under 20% of them seen once, and the ten largest clones take roughly 40%. The material was PBMCs, mostly from graft donor cells, obtained 360 days after TCRalphabeta/CD19-depleted stem cell transplant. These TCRs come from a male patient aged 2-9 years who had a stem cell transplant for acute lymphoblastic leukemia, so the T cells may come from the graft donor.

The V call is TRBV11-2, the J call TRBJ2-2, with D perhaps TRBD1 (6 bases). Germline loops: CDR1 SGHAT, CDR2 FQNNGV. V was shortened by 5 bases and J by 4 bases, with 14 bases between the two germline ends. The CDR3 covers 15 residues. The chain's CDR3 is CASSNTGSGTGELFF. The CDR3, as DNA: TGTGCCAGCAGCAATACAGGGTCGGGCACCGGGGAGCTGTTTTTT.

The chain employs TRBV15 and TRBJ2-5; D remains unclear. Trimming pared 0 bases from V and 2 bases from J, leaving 7 bases between. The germline gives CDR1 LNHNV, CDR2 YYDKDF (reference sequence). This CDR3 is built from 14 residues. CDR3 loop: CATSRDRYQETQYF. The CDR3 DNA reads TGTGCCACCAGCAGAGATCGATATCAAGAGACCCAGTACTTC.

The sample holds many counts of this clonotype. This chain links TRBV20-1 with TRBJ1-2; no firm D call. The CDR3 spans 14 residues. Per the germline V gene, CDR1 is DFQATT and CDR2 is SNEGSKA (reference sequence). Trimming took 3 bases from V and 4 from J, leaving 15 bases between them. The CDR3 bases are TGCAGTGCTAGTGCCCTGACGGAAGCCTATGGCTACACCTTC. Translation gives CSASALTEAYGYTF.

V gene TRBV4-3 combines with J gene TRBJ2-7; TRBD1 matches at 10 bases. Losses at the gene ends were 4 bases for V and 2 bases for J; bases not matched to a gene: 8. The CDR3 totals 16 residues. Looked up from germline, CDR1 is LGHNA and CDR2 is YSLEER. The CDR3: CASSRFSGTGAYEQYF. In DNA, the CDR3 is TGCGCCAGCAGCCGCTTCTCCGGGACAGGGGCCTACGAGCAGTACTTC.

The chain recombines TRBV6-6 with TRBJ1-1; 7 nucleotides line up with TRBD1. V shed 8 bases and J 4 bases; nucleotides not matched to a gene: 7. CDR3 length equals 13 residues. The germline V gene encodes CDR1 MNHNY and CDR2 SVGAGI (reference sequence). CDR3 DNA: TGTGCCAGCCGAGTCAGGGGGAGCACTGAAGCTTTCTTT. Protein sequence: CASRVRGSTEAFF.

The table lists this clonotype with many counts. The V call is TRBV7-2, the J call TRBJ2-7, with 8 bases identical to TRBD2. The CDR3 consists of 16 residues. The junction had 12 bases not matched to a gene; V was cut back by 6 bases and J by 2 bases. Germline assignment: CDR1 SGHTA and CDR2 FQGNSA. As DNA, the CDR3 is TGTGCCAGCAGTGCCATTACTAGCGGTATACCCTACGAGCAGTACTTC. It yields the protein CASSAITSGIPYEQYF.

This clonotype came up a few times. The rearrangement joins TRBV4-1 to TRBJ2-1, with D unresolved. The V gene's germline CDR1 is MGHRA and CDR2 YSYEKL. V gave up 2 bases and J gave up 6 bases, with 17 bases separating them. The CDR3 has 16 amino acids. The CDR3 spells CASSQTPGRQTNEQFF. The CDR3, as DNA: TGCGCCAGCAGCCAAACCCCAGGACGCCAGACCAATGAGCAGTTCTTC.

The chain is built from TRBV9 and TRBJ2-3; D could derive from TRBD1 or TRBD2 (5 bases each). Germline V gene data show CDR1 as SGDLS and CDR2 as YYNGEE. The V gene lost 0 bases and the J gene lost 6 bases, with 23 bases spanning the gap. The CDR3 covers 18 residues. The CDR3 loop is CASSVGWGKGFAYDTQYF. The CDR3 DNA reads TGTGCCAGCAGCGTAGGCTGGGGGAAGGGTTTCGCTTACGATACGCAGTATTTT.

The CDR3 protein is CASSLGRDRGRFF. CDR3 DNA sequence: TGTGCCAGCAGCTTAGGTCGGGACAGGGGTCGGTTCTTC. The rearrangement joins TRBV7-2 to TRBJ2-1; 10 nucleotides align to TRBD1. Germline CDR1 and CDR2: SGHTA and FQGNSA. The CDR3 loop spans 13 amino acids. The ends lost 1 base at V and 15 bases at J; junction bases unmatched: 6.

This clonotype was counted only a few times. The chain combines TRBV4-1 with TRBJ2-1; TRBD2 matches at 9 bases. This CDR3 is 17 amino acids long. Germline CDR1 is MGHRA and CDR2 is YSYEKL. V gave up 4 bases and J gave up 1 base; unmatched junction bases: 8. CDR3 sequence: CASSLRASGMSYNEQFF. CDR3 DNA: TGCGCCAGCAGCCTCCGGGCTAGCGGGATGTCCTACAATGAGCAGTTCTTC.

The chain combines TRBV29-1 with TRBJ2-5; no definite D call. V gave up 4 bases and J gave up 3 bases, with 12 bases separating them. Germline V gene data show CDR1 as SQVTM and CDR2 as ANQGSEA. This CDR3 comprises 13 residues. CDR3 DNA: TGCAGCGTTGCTGTGACAAAGAAAGAGACCCAGTACTTC. Translating gives CSVAVTKKETQYF.

This clonotype was observed many times. V gene TRBV20-1 combines with J gene TRBJ2-2; unclear D gene. The length of the CDR3 is 15 residues. Germline assignment: CDR1 DFQATT and CDR2 SNEGSKA (reference sequence). Trimming took 0 bases from V and 4 from J, leaving 12 bases between them. The CDR3 nucleotides are TGCAGTGCTAGAGATCGAGTACTCCCCACCGGGGAGCTGTTTTTT. This sequence encodes CSARDRVLPTGELFF.

This clonotype was seen a few times. The chain employs TRBV10-3 and TRBJ1-3; unclear D gene. CDR3 length equals 13 residues. CDR1 and CDR2 (germline): ENHRY, SYGVKD. Trimming left V 4 bases short and J 4 bases short, with 8 bases between. The CDR3 nucleotides are TGTGCCATCAGTGGGGCGGTCGGAAACACCATATATTTT. As protein: CAISGAVGNTIYF.

The chain joins TRBV20-1 to TRBJ2-1; 9 nucleotides line up with TRBD2. From germline, CDR1 is DFQATT and CDR2 SNEGSKA (reference sequence). The CDR3 runs to 13 residues. V gave up 6 bases and J gave up 8 bases; unmatched junction bases: 8. CDR3 DNA: TGCAGTGCGGGGGCGGGACTAGCCGATGAGCAGTTCTTC. Its translation: CSAGAGLADEQFF.

This clonotype was found a few times. The chain links TRBV12-3 or TRBV12-4 to TRBJ2-7; 7 bases map to TRBD1. The CDR3 contains 15 residues. J lost 0 bases, V lost 10 bases, and 12 bases had no gene match. CDR3 bases: TGTGCCACCGGGCGACGGGACAGCAGCTCCTACGAGCAGTACTTC. Translating gives CATGRRDSSSYEQYF.